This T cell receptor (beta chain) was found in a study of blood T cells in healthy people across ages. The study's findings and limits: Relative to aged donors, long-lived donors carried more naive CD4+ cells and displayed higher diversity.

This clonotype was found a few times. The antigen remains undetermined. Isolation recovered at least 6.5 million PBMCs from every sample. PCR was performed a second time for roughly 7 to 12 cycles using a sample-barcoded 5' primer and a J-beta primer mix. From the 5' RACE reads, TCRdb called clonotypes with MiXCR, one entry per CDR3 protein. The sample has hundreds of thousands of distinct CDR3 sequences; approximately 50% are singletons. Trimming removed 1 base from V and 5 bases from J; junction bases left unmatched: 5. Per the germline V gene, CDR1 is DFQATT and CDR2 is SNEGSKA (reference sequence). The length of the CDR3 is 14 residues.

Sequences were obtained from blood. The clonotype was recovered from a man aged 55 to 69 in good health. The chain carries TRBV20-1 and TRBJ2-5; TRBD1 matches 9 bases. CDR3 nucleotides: TGCAGTGCTAGAGGCGGGACAGGGAGGGAGACCCAGTACTTC. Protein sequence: CSARGGTGRETQYF.